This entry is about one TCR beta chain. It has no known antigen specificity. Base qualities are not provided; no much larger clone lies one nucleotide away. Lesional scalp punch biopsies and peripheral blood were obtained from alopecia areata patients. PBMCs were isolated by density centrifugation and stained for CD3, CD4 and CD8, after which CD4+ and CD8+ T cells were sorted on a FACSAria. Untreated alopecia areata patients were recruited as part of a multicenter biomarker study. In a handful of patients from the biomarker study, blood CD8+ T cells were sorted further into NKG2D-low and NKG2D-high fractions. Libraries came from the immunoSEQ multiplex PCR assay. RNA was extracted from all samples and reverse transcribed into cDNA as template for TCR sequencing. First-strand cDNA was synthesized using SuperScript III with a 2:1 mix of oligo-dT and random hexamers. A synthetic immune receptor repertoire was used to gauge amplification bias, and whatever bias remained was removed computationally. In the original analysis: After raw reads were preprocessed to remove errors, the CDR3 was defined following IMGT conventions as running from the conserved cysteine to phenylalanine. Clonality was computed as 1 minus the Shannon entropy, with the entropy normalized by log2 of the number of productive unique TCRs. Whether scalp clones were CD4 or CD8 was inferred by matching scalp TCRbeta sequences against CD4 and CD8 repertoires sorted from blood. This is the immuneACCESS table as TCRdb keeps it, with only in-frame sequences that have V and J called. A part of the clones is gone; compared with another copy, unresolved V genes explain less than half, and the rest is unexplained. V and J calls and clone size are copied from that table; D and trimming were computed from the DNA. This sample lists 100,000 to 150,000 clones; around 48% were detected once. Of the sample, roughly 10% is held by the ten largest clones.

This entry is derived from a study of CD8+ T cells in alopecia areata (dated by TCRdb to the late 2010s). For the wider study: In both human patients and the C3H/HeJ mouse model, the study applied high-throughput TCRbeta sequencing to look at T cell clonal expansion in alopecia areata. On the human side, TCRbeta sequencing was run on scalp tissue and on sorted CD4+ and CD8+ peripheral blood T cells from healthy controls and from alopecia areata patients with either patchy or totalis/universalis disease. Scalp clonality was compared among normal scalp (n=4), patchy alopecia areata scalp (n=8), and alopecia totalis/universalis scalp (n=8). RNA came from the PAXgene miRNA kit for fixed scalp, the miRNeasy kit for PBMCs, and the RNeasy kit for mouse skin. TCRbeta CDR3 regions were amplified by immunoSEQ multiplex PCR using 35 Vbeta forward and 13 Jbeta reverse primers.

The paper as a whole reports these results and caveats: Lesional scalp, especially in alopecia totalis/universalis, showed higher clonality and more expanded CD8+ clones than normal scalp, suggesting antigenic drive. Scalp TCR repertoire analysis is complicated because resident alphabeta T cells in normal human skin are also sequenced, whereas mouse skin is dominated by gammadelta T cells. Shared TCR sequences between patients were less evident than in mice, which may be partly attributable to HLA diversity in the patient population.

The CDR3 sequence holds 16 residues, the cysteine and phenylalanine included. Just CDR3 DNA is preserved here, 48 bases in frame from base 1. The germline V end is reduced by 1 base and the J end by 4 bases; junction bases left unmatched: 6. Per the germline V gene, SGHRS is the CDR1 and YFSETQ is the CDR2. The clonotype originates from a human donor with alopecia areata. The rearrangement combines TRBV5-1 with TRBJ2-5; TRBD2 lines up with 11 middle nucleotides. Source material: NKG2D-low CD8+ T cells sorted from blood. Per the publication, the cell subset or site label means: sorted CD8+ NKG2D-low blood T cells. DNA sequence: TGCGCCAGCAGCTTGAGAACTAGCGGGGGCGCAGAGACCCAGTACTTC. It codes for CASSLRTSGGAETQYF.